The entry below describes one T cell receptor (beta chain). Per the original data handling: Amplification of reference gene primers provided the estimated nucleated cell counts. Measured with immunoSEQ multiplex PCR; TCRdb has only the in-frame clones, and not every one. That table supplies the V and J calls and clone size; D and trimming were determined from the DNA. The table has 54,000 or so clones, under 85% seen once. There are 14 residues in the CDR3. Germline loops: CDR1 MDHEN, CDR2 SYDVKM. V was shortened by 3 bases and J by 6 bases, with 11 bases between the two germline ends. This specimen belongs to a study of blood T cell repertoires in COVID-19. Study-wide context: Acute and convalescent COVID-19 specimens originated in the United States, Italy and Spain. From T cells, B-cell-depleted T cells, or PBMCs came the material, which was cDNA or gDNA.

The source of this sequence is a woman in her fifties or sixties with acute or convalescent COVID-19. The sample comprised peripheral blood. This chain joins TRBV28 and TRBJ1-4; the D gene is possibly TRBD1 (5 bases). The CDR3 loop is CASSFRGAHEKLFF. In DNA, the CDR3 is TGTGCCAGCAGTTTTCGCGGGGCTCATGAAAAACTGTTTTTT. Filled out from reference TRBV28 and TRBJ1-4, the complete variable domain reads DVKVTQSSRYLVKRTGEKVFLECVQDMDHENMFWYRQDPGLGLRLIYFSYDVKMKEKGDIPEGYSVSREKKERFSLILESASTNQTSMYLCASSFRGAHEKLFFGSGTQLSVL.